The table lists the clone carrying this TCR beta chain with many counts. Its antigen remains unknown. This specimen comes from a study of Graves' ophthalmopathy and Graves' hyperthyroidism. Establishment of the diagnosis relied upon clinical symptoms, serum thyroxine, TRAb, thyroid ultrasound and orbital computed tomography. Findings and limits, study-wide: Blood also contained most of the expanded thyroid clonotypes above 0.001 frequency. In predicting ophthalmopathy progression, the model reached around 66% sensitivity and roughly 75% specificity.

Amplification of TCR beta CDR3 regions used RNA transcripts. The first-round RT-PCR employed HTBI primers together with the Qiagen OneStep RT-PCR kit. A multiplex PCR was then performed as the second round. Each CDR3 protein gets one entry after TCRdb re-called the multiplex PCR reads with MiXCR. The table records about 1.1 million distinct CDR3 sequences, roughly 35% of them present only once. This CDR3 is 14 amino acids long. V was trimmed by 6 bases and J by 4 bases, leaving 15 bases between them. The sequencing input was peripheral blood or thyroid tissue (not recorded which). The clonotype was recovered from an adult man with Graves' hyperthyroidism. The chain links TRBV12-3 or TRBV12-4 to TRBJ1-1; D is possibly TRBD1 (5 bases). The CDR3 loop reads CASRTGDVGTEAFF. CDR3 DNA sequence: TGTGCCAGCAGGACCGGGGACGTGGGCACTGAAGCTTTCTTT.